The 8 T cell receptor beta chains below come from one sample, sequenced in a study of high-grade serous ovarian cancer treatment subgroups. The tumor samples were collected prior to definitive surgery or chemotherapy. Measured with immunoSEQ multiplex PCR; TCRdb has only the in-frame clones, and not every one. The repertoire includes some 5,000 clones, around three quarters of them detected once, and approximately 15% sits in the top ten. Sequenced material: tumor tissue. Receptors originate from a human donor with high-grade serous ovarian cancer.

The chain combines TRBV4-2 with TRBJ1-4, with D unclear. CDR1 and CDR2 from the germline V gene are LGHNA and YNFKEQ. V was clipped by 5 bases and J by 0 bases, with 4 bases between them. CDR3 length: 13 residues. The CDR3 protein is CASSLATNEKLFF. The CDR3 bases are TGTGCCAGCAGCTTGGCAACTAATGAAAAACTGTTTTTT.

There are a few counts of this clone. The V call is TRBV29-1, the J call TRBJ1-1; no firm D call. The CDR3 has 12 residues. The germline CDR1 and CDR2 sequences are SQVTM and ANQGSEA. V lost 4 bases and J lost 1, with 7 bases in between. CDR3 bases: TGCAGCGTTGTACCAGGGAACACTGAAGCTTTCTTT. Its translation is CSVVPGNTEAFF.

This clone was observed a handful of times. The rearrangement links TRBV7-9 to TRBJ1-5, with 10 bases that match TRBD1. Per the germline V gene, CDR1 is SEHNR and CDR2 is FQNEAQ (reference sequence). V dropped 4 bases and J dropped 5; count of bases not matched to a gene: 2. The CDR3 spans 14 residues. CDR3 nucleotide sequence: TGTGCCAGCAGCTGGGGACAGGGGTATCAGCCCCAGCATTTT. Translating it yields CASSWGQGYQPQHF. Combining the CDR3 with reference TRBV7-9 and TRBJ1-5 gives the whole variable domain DTGVSQNPRHKITKRGQNVTFRCDPISEHNRLYWYRQTLGQGPEFLTYFQNEAQLEKSRLLSDRFSAERPKGSFSTLEIQRTEQGDSAMYLCASSWGQGYQPQHFGDGTRLSIL.

This sequence joins TRBV28 and TRBJ2-2; the D gene is possibly TRBD1 (6 bases). CDR3 length: 17 amino acids. Germline V CDR1 and CDR2: MDHEN, SYDVKM. The germline V and J ends were trimmed by 7 bases and 0 bases, with 18 bases remaining between them. The CDR3 bases are TGTGCCAGCACCCCCACAGGGTACAGAACGAACACCGGGGAGCTGTTTTTT. This encodes CASTPTGYRTNTGELFF.

The V call is TRBV27, the J call TRBJ2-3; no reliable D call. Per the germline V gene, CDR1 is MNHEY and CDR2 is SMNVEV (reference sequence). This CDR3 has 13 amino acids. Trimming left V 9 bases short and J 7 bases short, with 17 bases between. The CDR3 sequence is CASNGVLGHTQYF. In DNA form, the CDR3 reads TGTGCCAGTAACGGAGTATTGGGTCATACGCAGTATTTT.

CDR3 in DNA: TGTGCCAGTAGTATGGGGTGGGCCTACGAGCAGTACTTC. It specifies CASSMGWAYEQYF. This chain uses TRBV19 with TRBJ2-7, with unresolved D. Trimming shortened V by 3 bases and J by 2 bases, and 8 bases separated the two germline ends. The germline V gene encodes CDR1 LNHDA and CDR2 SQIVND (reference sequence). CDR3 length equals 13 residues. The whole variable domain, remainder taken from reference TRBV19 and TRBJ2-7, is DGGITQSPKYLFRKEGQNVTLSCEQNLNHDAMYWYRQDPGQGLRLIYYSQIVNDFQKGDIAEGYSVSREKKESFPLTVTSAQKNPTAFYLCASSMGWAYEQYFGPGTRLTVT.

The V call is TRBV7-2, the J call TRBJ2-6, with a tentative D call TRBD1 (6 bases). CDR1 and CDR2 from the germline V gene are SGHTA and FQGNSA. The CDR3 runs 16 residues. V was clipped by 0 bases and J by 0 bases, with 6 bases between them. Written as DNA, the CDR3 is TGTGCCAGCAGCTTAGCAGGGGGCTCTGGGGCCAACGTCCTGACTTTC. Translating it yields CASSLAGGSGANVLTF.

By proportion, this clone is medium-sized. The chain links TRBV20-1 to TRBJ1-2; no reliable D call. The CDR3 extends over 11 amino acids. CDR1 and CDR2 (germline): DFQATT, SNEGSKA (reference sequence). The CDR3, as DNA: TGCAGAGCTGAGGAAAACTATGGCTACACCTTC. Encoded protein: CRAEENYGYTF.